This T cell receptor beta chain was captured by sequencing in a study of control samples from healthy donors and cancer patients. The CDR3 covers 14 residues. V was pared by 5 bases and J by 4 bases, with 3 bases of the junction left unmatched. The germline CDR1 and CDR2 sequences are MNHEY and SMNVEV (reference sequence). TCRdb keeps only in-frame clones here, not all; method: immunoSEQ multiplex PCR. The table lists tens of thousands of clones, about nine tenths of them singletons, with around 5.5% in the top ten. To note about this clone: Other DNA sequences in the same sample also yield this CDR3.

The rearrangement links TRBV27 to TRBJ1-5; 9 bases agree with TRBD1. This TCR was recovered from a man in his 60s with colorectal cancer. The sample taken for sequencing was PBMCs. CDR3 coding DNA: TGTGCCAGCAGTCTGGACAGGGGTAATCAGCCCCAGCATTTT. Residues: CASSLDRGNQPQHF.